Sequencing of this T cell receptor beta chain was carried out in a study of post-analysis software for immune sequencing data. Study-wide context: Recorded disease courses covered relapsing-remitting, secondary progressive and progressive-relapsing multiple sclerosis. Some patients had no subtype annotation. Whole-study results and caveats: Comparison of patients with controls showed five TRBV segments more frequent in patients, TRBV5-6, TRBV5-1 and TRBV20-1 among them.

A remark on this clonotype: Its antigen remains unknown.

TCR beta cDNA libraries had unique molecular identifiers. MiXCR was run by TCRdb on the PCR reads, yielding one entry per CDR3 protein. The repertoire consists of about 430,000 distinct CDR3 sequences, with 39% occurring once and the leading ten covering about 7.6%. Trimming took 4 bases from V and 2 from J, leaving 12 bases between them. The CDR3 is made up of 14 amino acids. Germline V gives CDR1 SGHVS, CDR2 FQNEAQ. The specimen was blood. The genes are TRBV7-8 and TRBJ2-7; D is ambiguous. This sequence originates from a girl aged 2-10 years with multiple sclerosis. For the CDR3, the DNA is TGTGCCAGCAGCTCTCAGGTGTATCCCTACGAGCAGTACTTC. Its protein product is CASSSQVYPYEQYF.